The clone carrying this T cell receptor beta chain was seen only a few times. This CDR3 has 11 amino acids. Per the germline V gene, CDR1 is SEHNR and CDR2 is FQNEAQ (reference sequence). V dropped 3 bases and J dropped 1 base, with 0 bases sitting between them. Reverse transcription of all isolated RNA meant that expressed TCRB transcripts were sequenced. Sequencing was performed with immunoSEQ multiplex PCR; in TCRdb, only in-frame clones are kept and a portion is missing. The sample includes some 410,000 clones, roughly 14% of them seen just once. This entry belongs to a study of beta chain features in type 1 diabetes.

The chain combines TRBV7-9 with TRBJ1-2; no firm D call. This TCR came from a man younger than 40 in good health. Material for sequencing was naive CD4+ T cells from blood. CDR3 loop: CASSFNYGYTF. The CDR3 region has the DNA TGTGCCAGCAGCTTTAACTATGGCTACACCTTC.